This TCR beta chain stems from a study of cytomegalovirus exposure and HLA in healthy donors. Study results and caveats: Later analysis associated a missense DCLRE1C variant with TCR beta V- and J-gene trimming.

The CDR3 loop spans 14 amino acids. CDR1 and CDR2 from the germline V gene are SGHRS and YFSETQ. The germline V and J ends were trimmed by 0 bases and 4 bases, with 8 bases remaining between them. PCR primers comprised 60 Vbeta and 13 Jbeta primers. Sequencing was performed with immunoSEQ multiplex PCR; in TCRdb, only in-frame clones are kept and a portion is missing. This table holds approximately 140,000 clones, around four fifths found once. About this clone: Its antigen is not known.

Sequencing was done on a sample of PBMCs. The sequence was obtained from a male donor in good health and CMV-seropositive. The chain recombines TRBV5-1 with TRBJ2-1; possible D gene TRBD1, 6 bases. The CDR3 DNA reads as TGCGCCAGCAGCTTGGGGGGGCCTTACAATGAGCAGTTCTTC. Protein sequence: CASSLGGPYNEQFF.